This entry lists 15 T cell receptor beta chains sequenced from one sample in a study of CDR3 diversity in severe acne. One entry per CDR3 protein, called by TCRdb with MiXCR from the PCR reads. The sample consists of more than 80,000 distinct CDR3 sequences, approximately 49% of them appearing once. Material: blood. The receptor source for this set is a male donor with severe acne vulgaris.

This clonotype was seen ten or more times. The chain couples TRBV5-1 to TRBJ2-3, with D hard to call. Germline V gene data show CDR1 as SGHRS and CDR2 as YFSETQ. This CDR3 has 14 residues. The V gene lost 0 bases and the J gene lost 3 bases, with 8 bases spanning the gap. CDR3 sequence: CASSLEGRTDTQYF. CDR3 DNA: TGCGCCAGCAGCTTGGAAGGCAGAACAGATACGCAGTATTTT.

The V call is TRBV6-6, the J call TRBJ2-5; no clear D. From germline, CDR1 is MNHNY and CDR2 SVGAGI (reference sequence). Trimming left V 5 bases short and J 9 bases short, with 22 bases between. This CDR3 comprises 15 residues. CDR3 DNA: TGTGCCAGCAGTCCAGACCAATTTTCCAATCAGCCCCAGTACTTC. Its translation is CASSPDQFSNQPQYF.

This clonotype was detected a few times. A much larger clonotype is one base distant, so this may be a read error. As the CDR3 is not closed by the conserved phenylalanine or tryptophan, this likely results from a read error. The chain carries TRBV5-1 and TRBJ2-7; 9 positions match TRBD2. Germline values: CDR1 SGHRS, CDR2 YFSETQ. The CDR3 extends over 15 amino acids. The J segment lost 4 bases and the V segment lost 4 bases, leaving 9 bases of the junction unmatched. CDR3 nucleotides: TGCGCCAGCAGCCTTCAAGTTAGCGGGGGATACGAGCAGTACTCC. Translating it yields CASSLQVSGGYEQYS.

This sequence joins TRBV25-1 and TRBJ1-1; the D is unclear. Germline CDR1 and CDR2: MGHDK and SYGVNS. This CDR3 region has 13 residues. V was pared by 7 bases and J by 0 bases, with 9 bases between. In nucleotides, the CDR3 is TGTGCCAGCATAGAAGGGATGAACACTGAAGCTTTCTTT. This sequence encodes CASIEGMNTEAFF.

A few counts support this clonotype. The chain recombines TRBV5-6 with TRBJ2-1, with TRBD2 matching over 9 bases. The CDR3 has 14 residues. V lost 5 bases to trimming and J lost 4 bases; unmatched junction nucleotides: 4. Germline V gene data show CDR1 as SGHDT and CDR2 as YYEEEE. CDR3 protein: CASSSAGGYNEQFF. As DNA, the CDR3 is TGTGCCAGCAGTTCGGCGGGAGGGTACAATGAGCAGTTCTTC. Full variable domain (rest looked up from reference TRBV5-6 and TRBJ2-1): DAGVTQSPTHLIKTRGQQVTLRCSPKSGHDTVSWYQQALGQGPQFIFQYYEEEERQRGNFPDRFSGHQFPNYSSELNVNALLLGDSALYLCASSSAGGYNEQFFGPGTRLTVL.

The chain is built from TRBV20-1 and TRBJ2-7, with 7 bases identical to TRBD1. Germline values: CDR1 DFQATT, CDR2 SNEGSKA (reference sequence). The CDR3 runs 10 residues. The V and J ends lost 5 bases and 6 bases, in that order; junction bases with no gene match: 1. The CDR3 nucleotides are TGCAGTGCTTACAGGGGCGAGCAGTACTTC. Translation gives CSAYRGEQYF.

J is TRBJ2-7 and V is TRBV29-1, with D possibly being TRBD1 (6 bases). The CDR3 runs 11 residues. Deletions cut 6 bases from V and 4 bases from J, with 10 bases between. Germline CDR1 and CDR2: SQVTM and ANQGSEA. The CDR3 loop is CSVQQGYEQYF. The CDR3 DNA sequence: TGCAGCGTCCAACAGGGTTACGAGCAGTACTTC.

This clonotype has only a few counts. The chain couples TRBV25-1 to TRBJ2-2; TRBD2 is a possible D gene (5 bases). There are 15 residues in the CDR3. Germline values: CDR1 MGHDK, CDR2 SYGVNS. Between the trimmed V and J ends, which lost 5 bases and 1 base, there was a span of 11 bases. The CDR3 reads CASSPREGNTGELFF. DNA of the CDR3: TGTGCCAGCAGTCCCCGCGAGGGGAACACCGGGGAGCTGTTTTTT.

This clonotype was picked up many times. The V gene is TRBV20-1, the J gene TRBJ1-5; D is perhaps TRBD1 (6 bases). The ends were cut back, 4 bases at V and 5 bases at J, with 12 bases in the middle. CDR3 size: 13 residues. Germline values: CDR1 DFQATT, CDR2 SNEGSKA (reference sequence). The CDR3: CSATLGGDQPQHF. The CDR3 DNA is TGCAGTGCTACATTAGGGGGGGATCAGCCCCAGCATTTT.

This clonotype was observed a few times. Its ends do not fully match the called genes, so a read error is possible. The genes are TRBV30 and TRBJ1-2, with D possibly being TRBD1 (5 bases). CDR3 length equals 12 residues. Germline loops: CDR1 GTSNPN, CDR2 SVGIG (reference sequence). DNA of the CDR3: TGTGTCTGGGAGGGACCGAAATATGGCTACACCTTC. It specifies CVWEGPKYGYTF.

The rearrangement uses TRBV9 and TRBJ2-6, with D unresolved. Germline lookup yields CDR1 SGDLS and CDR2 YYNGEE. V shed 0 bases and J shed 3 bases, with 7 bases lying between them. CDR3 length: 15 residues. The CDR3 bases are TGTGCCAGCAGCGTAGAAGAGGTTGGGGCCAACGTCCTGACTTTC. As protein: CASSVEEVGANVLTF. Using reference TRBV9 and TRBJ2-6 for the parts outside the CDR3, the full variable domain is DSGVTQTPKHLITATGQRVTLRCSPRSGDLSVYWYQQSLDQGLQFLIQYYNGEERAKGNILERFSAQQFPDLHSELNLSSLELGDSALYFCASSVEEVGANVLTFGAGSRLTVL.

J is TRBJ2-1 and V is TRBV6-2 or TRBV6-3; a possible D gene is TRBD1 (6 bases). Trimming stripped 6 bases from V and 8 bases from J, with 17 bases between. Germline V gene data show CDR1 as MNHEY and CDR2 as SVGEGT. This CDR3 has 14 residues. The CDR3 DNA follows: TGTGCCAGCAGCCCCCAGCTAGGGGGTGATGAGCAGTTCTTC. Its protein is CASSPQLGGDEQFF.

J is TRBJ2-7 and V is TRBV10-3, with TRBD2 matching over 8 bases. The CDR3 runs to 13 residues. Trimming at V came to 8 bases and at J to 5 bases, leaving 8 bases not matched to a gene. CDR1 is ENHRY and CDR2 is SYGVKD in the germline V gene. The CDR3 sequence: CAIFDSGTDEQYF. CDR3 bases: TGTGCCATCTTTGATAGCGGGACCGACGAGCAGTACTTC.

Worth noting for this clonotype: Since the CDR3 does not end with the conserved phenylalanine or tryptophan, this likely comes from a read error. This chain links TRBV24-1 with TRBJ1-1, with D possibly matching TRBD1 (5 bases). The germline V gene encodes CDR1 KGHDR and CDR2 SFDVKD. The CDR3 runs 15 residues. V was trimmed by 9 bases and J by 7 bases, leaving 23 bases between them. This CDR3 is CATEGKGRGTNEAFS. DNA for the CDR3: TGTGCCACCGAAGGGAAGGGACGGGGGACTAATGAAGCTTTCTCT.

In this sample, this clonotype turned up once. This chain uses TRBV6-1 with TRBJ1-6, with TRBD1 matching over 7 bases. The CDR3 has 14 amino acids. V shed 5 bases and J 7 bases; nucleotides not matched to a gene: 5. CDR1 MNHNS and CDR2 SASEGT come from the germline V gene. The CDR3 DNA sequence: TGTGCCAGCAGTTGGGGACAGCCAAATTCACCCCTCCACTTT. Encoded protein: CASSWGQPNSPLHF.